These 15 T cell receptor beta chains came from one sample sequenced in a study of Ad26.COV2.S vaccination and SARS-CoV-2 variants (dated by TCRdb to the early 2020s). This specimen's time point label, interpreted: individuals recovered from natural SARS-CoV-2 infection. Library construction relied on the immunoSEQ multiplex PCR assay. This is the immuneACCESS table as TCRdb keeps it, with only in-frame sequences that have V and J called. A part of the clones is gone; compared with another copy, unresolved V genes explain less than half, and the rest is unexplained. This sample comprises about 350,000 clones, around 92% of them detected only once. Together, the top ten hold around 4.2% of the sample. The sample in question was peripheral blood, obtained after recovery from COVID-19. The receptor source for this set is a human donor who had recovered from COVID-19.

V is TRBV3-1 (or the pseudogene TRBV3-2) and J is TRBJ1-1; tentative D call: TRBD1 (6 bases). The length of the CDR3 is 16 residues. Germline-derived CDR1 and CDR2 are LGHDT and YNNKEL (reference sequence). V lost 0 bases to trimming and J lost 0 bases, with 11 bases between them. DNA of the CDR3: TGTGCCAGCAGCCAAGATCAGGGGACGGTGAACACTGAAGCTTTCTTT. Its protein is CASSQDQGTVNTEAFF.

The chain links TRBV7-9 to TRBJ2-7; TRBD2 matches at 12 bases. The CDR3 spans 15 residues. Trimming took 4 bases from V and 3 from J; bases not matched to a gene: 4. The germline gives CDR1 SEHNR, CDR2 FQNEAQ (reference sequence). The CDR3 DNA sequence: TGTGCCAGCAGCTCTCCGACTAGCGGGGGCTACGAGCAGTACTTC. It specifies CASSSPTSGGYEQYF.

CDR3 protein: CASSPQGGNTEAFF. For the CDR3, the DNA is TGTGCCAGCTCACCACAAGGTGGGAACACTGAAGCTTTCTTT. V and J are TRBV18 and TRBJ1-1; D unclear. CDR1 and CDR2 from the germline V gene are KGHSH and LQKENI. V shed 1 base and J shed 1 base, with 7 bases lying between them. The CDR3 runs to 14 residues.

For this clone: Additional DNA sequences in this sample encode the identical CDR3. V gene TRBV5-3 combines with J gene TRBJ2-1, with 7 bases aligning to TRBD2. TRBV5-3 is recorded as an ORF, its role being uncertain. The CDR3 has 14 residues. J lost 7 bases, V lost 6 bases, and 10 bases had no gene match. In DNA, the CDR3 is TGTGCCAGAATCCCTCGCGGGGGTGGTAATGAGCAGTTCTTC. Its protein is CARIPRGGGNEQFF.

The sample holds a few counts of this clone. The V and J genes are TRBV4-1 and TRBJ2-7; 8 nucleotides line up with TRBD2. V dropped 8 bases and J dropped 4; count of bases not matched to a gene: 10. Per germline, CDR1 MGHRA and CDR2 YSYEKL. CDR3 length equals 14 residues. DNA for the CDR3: TGCGCCAGCGCCGGCGGACTAGCCAATTACGAGCAGTACTTC. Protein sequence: CASAGGLANYEQYF.

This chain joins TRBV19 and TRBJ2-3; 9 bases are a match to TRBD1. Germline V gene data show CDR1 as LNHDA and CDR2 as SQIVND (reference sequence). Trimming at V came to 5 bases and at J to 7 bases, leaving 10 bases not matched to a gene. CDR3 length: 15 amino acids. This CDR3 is CASSDPGQGWNTQYF. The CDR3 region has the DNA TGTGCCAGTAGTGACCCGGGACAGGGTTGGAATACGCAGTATTTT. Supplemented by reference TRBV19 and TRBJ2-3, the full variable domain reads DGGITQSPKYLFRKEGQNVTLSCEQNLNHDAMYWYRQDPGQGLRLIYYSQIVNDFQKGDIAEGYSVSREKKESFPLTVTSAQKNPTAFYLCASSDPGQGWNTQYFGPGTRLTVL.

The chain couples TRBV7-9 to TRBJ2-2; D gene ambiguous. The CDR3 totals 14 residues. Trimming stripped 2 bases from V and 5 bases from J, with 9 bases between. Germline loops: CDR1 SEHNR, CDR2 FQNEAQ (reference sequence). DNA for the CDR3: TGTGCCAGCAGCTTACAGTTCGGTACCGGGGAGCTGTTTTTT. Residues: CASSLQFGTGELFF.

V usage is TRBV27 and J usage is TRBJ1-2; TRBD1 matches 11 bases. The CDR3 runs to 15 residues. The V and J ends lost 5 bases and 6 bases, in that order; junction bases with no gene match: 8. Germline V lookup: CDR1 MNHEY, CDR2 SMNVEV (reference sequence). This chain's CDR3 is CASSPTGQGANGYTF. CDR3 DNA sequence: TGTGCCAGCAGTCCGACCGGACAGGGGGCGAATGGCTACACCTTC.

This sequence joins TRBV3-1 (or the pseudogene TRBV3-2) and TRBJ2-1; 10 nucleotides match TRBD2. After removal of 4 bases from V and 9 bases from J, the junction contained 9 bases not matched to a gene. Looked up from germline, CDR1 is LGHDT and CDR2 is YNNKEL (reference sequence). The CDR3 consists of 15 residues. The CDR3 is CASSLAAGGPVEQFF. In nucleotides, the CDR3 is TGTGCCAGCAGCCTCGCAGCGGGGGGGCCGGTTGAGCAGTTCTTC.

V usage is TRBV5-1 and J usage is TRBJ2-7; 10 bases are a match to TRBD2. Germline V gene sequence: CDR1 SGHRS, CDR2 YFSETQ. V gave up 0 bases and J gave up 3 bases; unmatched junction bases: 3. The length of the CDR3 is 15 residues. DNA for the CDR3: TGCGCCAGCAGCTTGGCCACTAGCGGGGACTACGAGCAGTACTTC. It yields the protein CASSLATSGDYEQYF.

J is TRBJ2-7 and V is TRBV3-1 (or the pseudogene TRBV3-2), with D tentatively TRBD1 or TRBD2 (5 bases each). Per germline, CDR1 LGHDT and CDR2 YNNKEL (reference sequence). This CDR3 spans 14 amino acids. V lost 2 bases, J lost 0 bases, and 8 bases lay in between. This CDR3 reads CASSQRDPSYEQYF. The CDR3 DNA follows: TGTGCCAGCAGCCAAAGGGACCCCTCCTACGAGCAGTACTTC.

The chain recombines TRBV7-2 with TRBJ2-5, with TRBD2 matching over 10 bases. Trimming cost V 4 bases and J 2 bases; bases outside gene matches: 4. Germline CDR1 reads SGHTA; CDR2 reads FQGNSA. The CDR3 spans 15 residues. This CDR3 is CASSSSGGRQETQYF. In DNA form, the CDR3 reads TGTGCCAGCAGCTCTAGCGGGGGCCGGCAAGAGACCCAGTACTTC.

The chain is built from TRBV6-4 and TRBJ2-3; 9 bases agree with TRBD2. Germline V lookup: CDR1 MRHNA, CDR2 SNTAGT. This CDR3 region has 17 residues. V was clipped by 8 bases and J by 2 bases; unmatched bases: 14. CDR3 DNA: TGTGCCAGCCGAGCCTCCGGGACTAGCAGAGACACAGATACGCAGTATTTT. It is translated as CASRASGTSRDTDTQYF.

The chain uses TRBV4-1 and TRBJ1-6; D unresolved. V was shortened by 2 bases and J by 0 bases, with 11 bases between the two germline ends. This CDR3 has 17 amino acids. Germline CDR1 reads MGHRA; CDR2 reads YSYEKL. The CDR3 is CASSQLVLSSYNSPLHF. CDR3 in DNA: TGCGCCAGCAGCCAACTGGTGCTGAGCTCCTATAATTCACCCCTCCACTTT.

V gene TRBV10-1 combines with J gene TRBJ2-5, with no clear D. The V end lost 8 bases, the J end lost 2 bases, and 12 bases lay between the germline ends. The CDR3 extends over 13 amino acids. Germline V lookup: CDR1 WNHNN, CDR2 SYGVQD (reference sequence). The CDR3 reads CASARTAQETQYF. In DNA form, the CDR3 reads TGCGCCAGCGCCAGGACCGCACAAGAGACCCAGTACTTC.